This T cell receptor (beta chain) was sequenced for a study of T cells in tuberculosis. Across the study: CD1B tetramers identified T cells specific for mycobacterial lipid GMM. A South African cohort included IGRA-negative adolescents, latently infected IGRA-positive adolescents and adults with active tuberculosis. Whole-study findings and limits: Cases with active tuberculosis were adults, while controls were adolescents. Active tuberculosis patients had shorter CDR3-alpha; the beta difference was nonsignificant.

Libraries were prepared by immunoSEQ multiplex PCR; TCRdb keeps only in-frame clonotypes and omits some of them. The sample records around 29,000 clones, roughly 93% being singletons. Worth noting for this clone: Its antigen is as yet unknown.

The J segment lost 5 bases and the V segment lost 5 bases, leaving 13 bases of the junction unmatched. In germline, CDR1 is SGHAT, CDR2 FQNNGV. The CDR3 is 17 residues long. The source of this sequence is a donor aged 10-29 years with latent tuberculosis or without tuberculosis infection. The J gene is TRBJ2-1, the V gene TRBV11-2, with 9 bases aligning to TRBD2. The sequenced sample was PBMCs. The CDR3 coding sequence is TGTGCCAGCAGCCTCCGACTAGCGGAGCAAGTCAACAATGAGCAGTTCTTC. This translates into CASSLRLAEQVNNEQFF.